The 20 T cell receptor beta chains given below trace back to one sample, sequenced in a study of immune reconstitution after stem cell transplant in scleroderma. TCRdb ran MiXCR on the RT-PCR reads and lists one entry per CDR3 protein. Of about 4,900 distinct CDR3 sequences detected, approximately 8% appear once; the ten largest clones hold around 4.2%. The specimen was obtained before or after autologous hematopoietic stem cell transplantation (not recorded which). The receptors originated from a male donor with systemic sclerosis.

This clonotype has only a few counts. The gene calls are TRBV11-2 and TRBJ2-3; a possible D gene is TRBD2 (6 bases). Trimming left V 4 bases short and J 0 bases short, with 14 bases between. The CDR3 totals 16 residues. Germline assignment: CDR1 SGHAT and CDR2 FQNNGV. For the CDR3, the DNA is TGTGCCAGCAGCTACAACCCGGGACTGAGCACAGATACGCAGTATTTT. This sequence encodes CASSYNPGLSTDTQYF.

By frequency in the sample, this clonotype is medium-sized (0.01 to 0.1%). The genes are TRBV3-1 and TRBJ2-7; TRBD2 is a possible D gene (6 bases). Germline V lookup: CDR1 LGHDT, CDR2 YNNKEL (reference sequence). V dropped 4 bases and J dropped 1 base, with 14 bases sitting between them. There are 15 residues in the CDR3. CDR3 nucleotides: TGTGCCAGCAGCCCTTGGAGACTAGATTCCTACGAGCAGTACTTC. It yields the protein CASSPWRLDSYEQYF.

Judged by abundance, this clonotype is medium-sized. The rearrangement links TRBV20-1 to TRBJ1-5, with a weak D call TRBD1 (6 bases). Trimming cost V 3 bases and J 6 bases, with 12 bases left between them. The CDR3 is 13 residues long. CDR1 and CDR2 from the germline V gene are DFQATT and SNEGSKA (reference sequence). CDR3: CSASSGEAQPQHF. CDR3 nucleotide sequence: TGCAGTGCTAGTTCAGGGGAGGCTCAGCCCCAGCATTTT.

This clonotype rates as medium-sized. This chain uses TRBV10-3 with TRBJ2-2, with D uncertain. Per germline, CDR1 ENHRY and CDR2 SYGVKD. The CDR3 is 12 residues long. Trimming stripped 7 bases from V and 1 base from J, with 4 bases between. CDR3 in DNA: TGTGCCATCAACGAGAACACCGGGGAGCTGTTTTTT. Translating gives CAINENTGELFF.

CDR3 DNA sequence: TGTGCCAGCAGCCCCGGGACGGAGTCCTACGAGCAGTACTTC. Translated: CASSPGTESYEQYF. This chain uses TRBV11-1 with TRBJ2-7; tentatively, D is TRBD1 or TRBD2 (5 bases each). The V and J ends lost 5 bases and 1 base respectively, with 12 bases between them. The CDR3 extends over 14 amino acids. From germline, CDR1 is SGHAT and CDR2 FQDESV (reference sequence). Variable domain in full (rest from reference TRBV11-1 and TRBJ2-7): EAEVAQSPRYKITEKSQAVAFWCDPISGHATLYWYRQILGQGPELLVQFQDESVVDDSQLPKDRFSAERLKGVDSTLKIQPAELGDSAMYLCASSPGTESYEQYFGPGTRLTVT.

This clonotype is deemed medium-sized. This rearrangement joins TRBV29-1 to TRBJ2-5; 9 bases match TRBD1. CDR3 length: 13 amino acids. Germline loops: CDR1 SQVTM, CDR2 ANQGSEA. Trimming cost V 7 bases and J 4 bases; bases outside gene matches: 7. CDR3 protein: CSAETGGLETQYF. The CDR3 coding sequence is TGCAGCGCTGAGACAGGGGGTTTAGAGACCCAGTACTTC.

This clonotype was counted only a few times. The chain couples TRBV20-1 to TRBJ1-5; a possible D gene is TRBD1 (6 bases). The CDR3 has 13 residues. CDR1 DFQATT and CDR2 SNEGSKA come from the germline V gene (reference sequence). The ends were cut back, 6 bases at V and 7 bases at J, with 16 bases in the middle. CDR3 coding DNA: TGCAGTGCAACAACAGGGTCGTACCAGCCCCAGCATTTT. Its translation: CSATTGSYQPQHF.

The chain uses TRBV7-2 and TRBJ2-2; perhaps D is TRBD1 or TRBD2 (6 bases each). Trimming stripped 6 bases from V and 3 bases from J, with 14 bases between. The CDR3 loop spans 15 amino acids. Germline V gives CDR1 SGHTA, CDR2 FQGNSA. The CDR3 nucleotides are TGTGCCAGCAGGGAGGGGGGCCTAGACACCGGGGAGCTGTTTTTT. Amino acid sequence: CASREGGLDTGELFF.

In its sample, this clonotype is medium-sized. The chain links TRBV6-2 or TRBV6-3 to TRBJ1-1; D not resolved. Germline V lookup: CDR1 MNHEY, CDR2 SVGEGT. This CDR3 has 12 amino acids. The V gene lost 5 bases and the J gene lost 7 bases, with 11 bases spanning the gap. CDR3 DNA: TGTGCCAGCAGTCCCGGATTGGGTGAAGCTTTCTTT. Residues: CASSPGLGEAFF.

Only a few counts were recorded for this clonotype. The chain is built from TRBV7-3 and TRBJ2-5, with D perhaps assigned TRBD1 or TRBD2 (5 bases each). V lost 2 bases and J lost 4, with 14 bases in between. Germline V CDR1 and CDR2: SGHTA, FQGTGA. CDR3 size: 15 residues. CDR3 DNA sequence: TGTGCCAGCAGCTTAGCCGGGGCGATATCAGAGACCCAGTACTTC. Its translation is CASSLAGAISETQYF.

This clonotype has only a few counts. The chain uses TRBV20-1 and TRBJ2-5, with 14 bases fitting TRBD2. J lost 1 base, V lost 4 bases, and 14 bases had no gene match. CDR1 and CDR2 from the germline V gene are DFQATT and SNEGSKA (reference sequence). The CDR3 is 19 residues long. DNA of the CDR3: TGCAGTGCTACTATCCCCGGGACTAGCGGGAGTCCGGGCCAAGAGACCCAGTACTTC. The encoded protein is CSATIPGTSGSPGQETQYF.

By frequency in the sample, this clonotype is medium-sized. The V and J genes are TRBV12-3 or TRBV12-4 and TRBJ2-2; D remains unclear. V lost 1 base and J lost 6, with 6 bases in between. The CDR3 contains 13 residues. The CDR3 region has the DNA TGTGCCAGCAGTTTAGTGGTGGCCGGGGAGCTGTTTTTT. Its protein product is CASSLVVAGELFF.

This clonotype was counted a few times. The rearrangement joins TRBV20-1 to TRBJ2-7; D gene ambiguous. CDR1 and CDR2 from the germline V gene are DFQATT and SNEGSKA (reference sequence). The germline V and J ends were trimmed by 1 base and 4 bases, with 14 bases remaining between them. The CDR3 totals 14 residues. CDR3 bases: TGCAGTGCTAGAGGCTTCGAGATTCTATACGAGCAGTACTTC. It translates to CSARGFEILYEQYF.

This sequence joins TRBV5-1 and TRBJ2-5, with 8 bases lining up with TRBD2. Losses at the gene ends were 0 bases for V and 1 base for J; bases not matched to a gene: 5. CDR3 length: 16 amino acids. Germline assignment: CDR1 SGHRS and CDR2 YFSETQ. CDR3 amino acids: CASSLGASGPQETQYF. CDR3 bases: TGCGCCAGCAGCTTGGGGGCTAGCGGGCCCCAAGAGACCCAGTACTTC.

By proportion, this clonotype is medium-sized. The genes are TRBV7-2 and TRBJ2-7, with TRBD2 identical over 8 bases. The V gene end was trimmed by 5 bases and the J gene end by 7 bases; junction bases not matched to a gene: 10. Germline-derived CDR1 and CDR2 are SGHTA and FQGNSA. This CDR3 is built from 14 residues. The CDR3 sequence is CASSPRLAREEQYF. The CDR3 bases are TGTGCCAGCAGCCCCCGACTAGCGCGGGAAGAGCAGTACTTC.

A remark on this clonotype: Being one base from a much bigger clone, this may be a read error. The chain's CDR3 is CASSLTGEGYNGQFF. The DNA for the CDR3 is TGTGCCAGCAGCCTGACAGGGGAGGGGTACAATGGGCAGTTCTTC. V and J are TRBV6-2 or TRBV6-3 and TRBJ2-1, with D perhaps matching TRBD1 (8 bases). This CDR3 region has 15 residues. In germline, CDR1 is MNHEY, CDR2 SVGEGT.

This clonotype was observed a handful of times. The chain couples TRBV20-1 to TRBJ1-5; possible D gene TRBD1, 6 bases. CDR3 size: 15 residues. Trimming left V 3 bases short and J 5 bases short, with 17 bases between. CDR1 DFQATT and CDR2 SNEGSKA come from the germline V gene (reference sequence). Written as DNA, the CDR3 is TGCAGTGCTAGGGACACCAGTAACAGGGATCAGCCCCAGCATTTT. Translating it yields CSARDTSNRDQPQHF.

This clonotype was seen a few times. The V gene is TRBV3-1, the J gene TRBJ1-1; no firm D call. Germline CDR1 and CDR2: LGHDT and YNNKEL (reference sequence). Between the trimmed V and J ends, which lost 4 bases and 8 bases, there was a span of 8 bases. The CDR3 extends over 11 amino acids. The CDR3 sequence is CASSRPAEAFF. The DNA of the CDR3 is TGTGCCAGCAGCCGACCGGCAGAAGCTTTCTTT. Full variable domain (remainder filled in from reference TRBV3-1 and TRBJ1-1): DTAVSQTPKYLVTQMGNDKSIKCEQNLGHDTMYWYKQDSKKFLKIMFSYNNKELIINETVPNRFSPKSPDKAHLNLHINSLELGDSAVYFCASSRPAEAFFGQGTRLTVV.

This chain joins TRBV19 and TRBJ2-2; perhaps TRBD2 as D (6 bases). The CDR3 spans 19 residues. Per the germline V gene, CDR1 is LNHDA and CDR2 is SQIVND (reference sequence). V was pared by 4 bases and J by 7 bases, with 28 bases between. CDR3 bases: TGTGCCAGTAGTACGGACGGCGGATTATCCTACGGGAGTGACGGGGAGCTGTTTTTT. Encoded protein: CASSTDGGLSYGSDGELFF.

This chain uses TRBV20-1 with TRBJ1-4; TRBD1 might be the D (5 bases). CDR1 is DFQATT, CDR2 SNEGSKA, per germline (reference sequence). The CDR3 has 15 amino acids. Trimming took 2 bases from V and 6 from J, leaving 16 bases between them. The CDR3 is CSARPPGQGDEKLFF. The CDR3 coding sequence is TGCAGTGCTAGACCCCCGGGGCAGGGTGATGAAAAACTGTTTTTT.